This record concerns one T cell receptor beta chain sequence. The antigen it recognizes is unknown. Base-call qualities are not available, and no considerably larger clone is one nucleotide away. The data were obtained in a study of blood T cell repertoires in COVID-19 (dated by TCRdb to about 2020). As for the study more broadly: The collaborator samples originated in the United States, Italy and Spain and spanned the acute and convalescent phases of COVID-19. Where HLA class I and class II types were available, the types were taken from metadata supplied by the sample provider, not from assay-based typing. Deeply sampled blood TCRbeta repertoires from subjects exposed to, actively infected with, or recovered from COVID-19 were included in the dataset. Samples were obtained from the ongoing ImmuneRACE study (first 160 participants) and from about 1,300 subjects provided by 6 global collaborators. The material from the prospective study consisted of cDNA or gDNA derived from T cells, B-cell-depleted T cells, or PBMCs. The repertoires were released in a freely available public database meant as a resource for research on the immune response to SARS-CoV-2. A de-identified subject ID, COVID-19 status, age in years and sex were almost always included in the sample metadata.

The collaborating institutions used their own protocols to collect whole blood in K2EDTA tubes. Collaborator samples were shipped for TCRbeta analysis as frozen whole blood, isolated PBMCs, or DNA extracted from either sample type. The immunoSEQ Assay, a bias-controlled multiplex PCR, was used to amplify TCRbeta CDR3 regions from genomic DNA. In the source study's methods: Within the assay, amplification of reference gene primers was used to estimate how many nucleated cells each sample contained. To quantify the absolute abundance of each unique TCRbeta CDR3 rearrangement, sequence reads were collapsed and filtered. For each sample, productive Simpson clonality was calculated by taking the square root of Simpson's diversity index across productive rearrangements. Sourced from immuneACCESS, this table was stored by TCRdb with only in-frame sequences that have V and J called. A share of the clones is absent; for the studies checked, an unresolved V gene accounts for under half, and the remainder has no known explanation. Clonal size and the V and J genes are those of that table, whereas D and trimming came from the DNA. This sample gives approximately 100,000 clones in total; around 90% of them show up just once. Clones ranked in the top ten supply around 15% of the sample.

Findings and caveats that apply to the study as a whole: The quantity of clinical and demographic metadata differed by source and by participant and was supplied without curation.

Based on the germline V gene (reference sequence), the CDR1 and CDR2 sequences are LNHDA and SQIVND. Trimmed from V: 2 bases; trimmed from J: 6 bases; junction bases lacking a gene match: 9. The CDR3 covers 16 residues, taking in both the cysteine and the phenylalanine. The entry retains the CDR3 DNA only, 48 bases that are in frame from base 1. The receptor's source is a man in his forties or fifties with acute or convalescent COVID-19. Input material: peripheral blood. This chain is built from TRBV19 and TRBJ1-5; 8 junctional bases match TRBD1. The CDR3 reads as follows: CASSIKGSQGGQPQHF. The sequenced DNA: TGTGCCAGTAGTATAAAGGGGTCACAGGGGGGTCAGCCCCAGCATTTT.